These T cell receptor beta chains were read from a single sample in a study of blood T cell repertoires in COVID-19. Assay used: immunoSEQ multiplex PCR; TCRdb lists only in-frame clones, some missing. This sample has 150,000 to 190,000 clones, with 65% to 90% found just once. Sequences were obtained from peripheral blood. The receptors here all came from a woman aged 45-60 years with acute or convalescent COVID-19. Each CDR3 is given with its conserved first and last residue. The D gene is left open where the match is weak. Clone sizes are given selectively: once, few, many, or a class where the clone is expanded.

TRBV6-2/TRBV6-3	TRBJ1-2	TRBD1	-	TGTGCCAGCAGTTACGGGACAGGGGCTGGCTACACCTTC	CASSYGTGAGYTF
TRBV7-2	TRBJ2-5	-	-	TGTGCCAGCAGCTCCACTTACGGGGGGCCAGGGACCCAGTACTTC	CASSSTYGGPGTQYF
TRBV19	TRBJ2-1	TRBD1	-	TGTGCCAGCAAACCGGTCGGGACAGAGATGAATGAGCAGTTCTTC	CASKPVGTEMNEQFF
TRBV5-1	TRBJ1-4	-	-	TGCGCCAGCAGCTTAGGTGCGGTTGCAACTAATGAAAAACTGTTTTTT	CASSLGAVATNEKLFF
TRBV14	TRBJ2-2	TRBD1	-	TGTGCCAGCAGCTCCATAGGGGCAGGGGGTAATCCCGCCACCGGGGAGCTGTTTTTT	CASSSIGAGGNPATGELFF
TRBV2	TRBJ2-1	-	-	TGTGCCAGCAGTGACGTAGATCTGGTGCTGTTCTTC	CASSDVDLVLFF
TRBV4-1	TRBJ2-1	-	once	TGCGCCAGCCGGGGCAGGGGTATTAGCTCCTACAATGAGCAGTTCTTC	CASRGRGISSYNEQFF
TRBV19	TRBJ2-3	TRBD2	-	TGTGCCAGTAGAGCCGCGGGACTAGCGGGGGGAACGGGTGGAGATACGCAGTATTTT	CASRAAGLAGGTGGDTQYF
TRBV7-2	TRBJ1-2	-	once	TGTGCCAGCAGCTCCAGGGGTGCTAACTATGGCTACACCTTC	CASSSRGANYGYTF
TRBV20-1	TRBJ1-1	TRBD1	few	TGCAGTGCGTCTCGACAGGGATCGGCTTTCTTT	CSASRQGSAFF
TRBV7-2	TRBJ2-3	TRBD2	once	TGTGCCAGCAGCCCGACACCGGGACTAGCGGGGATAGATACGCAGTATTTT	CASSPTPGLAGIDTQYF
TRBV27	TRBJ2-2	-	-	TGTGCCAGCAGTTTAACGGGGGTGGCCGGGGAGCTGTTTTTT	CASSLTGVAGELFF
TRBV29-1	TRBJ1-1	-	-	TGCAGCGTTATCCGGACAGACACTGAAGCTTTCTTT	CSVIRTDTEAFF
TRBV28	TRBJ2-5	TRBD2	-	TGTGCCAGCAGTTTCCGCAAACTAGCGGGTGTAGAGACCCAGTACTTC	CASSFRKLAGVETQYF
TRBV4-3	TRBJ2-7	-	-	TGCGCCAGCAGCCAAGTGAAGGGGCCTTCAGCCTACGAGCAGTACTTC	CASSQVKGPSAYEQYF
TRBV9	TRBJ1-3	-	-	TGTGCCAGCAGCGTCCACCGGGGGAGTAGCTCTGGAAACACCATATATTTT	CASSVHRGSSSGNTIYF
TRBV29-1	TRBJ2-3	TRBD1	-	TGCAGCGTTGCCAACATAAGGGGAGACAGGGGAATGGGGGGCACAGATACGCAGTATTTT	CSVANIRGDRGMGGTDTQYF
TRBV12-3/TRBV12-4	TRBJ1-2	TRBD1	-	TGTGCCAGCAGCGGGGACAGGGTAGTCTACACCTTC	CASSGDRVVYTF
TRBV28	TRBJ2-1	-	-	TGTGCCAGCAGCCTACTTTACAATGAGCAGTTCTTC	CASSLLYNEQFF
TRBV10-3	TRBJ1-2	-	few	TGTGCCATCAGTGGGGGGGGTATTAGTTATGGCTACACCTTC	CAISGGGISYGYTF
TRBV7-9	TRBJ2-7	-	-	TGTGCCAGCAGCCACGTACTACGGGGGTACGAGCAGTACTTC	CASSHVLRGYEQYF
TRBV19	TRBJ2-3	-	-	TGTGCCACAAAGACGCTAAAGGGGGCAGATACGCAGTATTTT	CATKTLKGADTQYF
TRBV18	TRBJ1-6	-	-	TGTGCCAGCTCACTCCGGGACAAAGGTTCACCCCTCCACTTT	CASSLRDKGSPLHF
TRBV28	TRBJ1-5	-	once	TGTGCCAGCAGTTTATTCGGGGATCAGCCCCAGCATTTT	CASSLFGDQPQHF
TRBV10-3	TRBJ1-2	TRBD1	-	TGTGCCATCAGTGCGGACAGGGGCGACTATGGCTACACCTTC	CAISADRGDYGYTF
TRBV24-1	TRBJ2-1	-	once	TGTGCCACCAGTGTTGGGGGGTCGTACAATGAGCAGTTCTTC	CATSVGGSYNEQFF
TRBV5-6	TRBJ1-1	-	-	TGTGCCAGCAGCTTGGAGCAGGGAGGCCCGAACACTGAAGCTTTCTTT	CASSLEQGGPNTEAFF
TRBV6-6	TRBJ1-2	-	-	TGTGCCAGCAGTTACGTCGGAGGGGAATATGGCTACACCTTC	CASSYVGGEYGYTF
TRBV5-4	TRBJ1-2	TRBD1	-	TGTGCCAGCAGCCACCCGGACAGGGTTAATGGCTACACCTTC	CASSHPDRVNGYTF
TRBV28	TRBJ2-1	TRBD2	once	TGTGCCAGCAGTTTAGCTAGCGGGGGGTACAATGAGCAGTTCTTC	CASSLASGGYNEQFF
TRBV25-1	TRBJ1-4	-	-	TGTGCCAGCAGTTCCGCAGCAACTAATGAAAAACTGTTTTTT	CASSSAATNEKLFF
TRBV4-2	TRBJ1-2	TRBD1	-	TGTGCCAGCAGCCGTAGAAGCGACAGGGCAGCGACTAACTATGGCTACACCTTC	CASSRRSDRAATNYGYTF
TRBV29-1	TRBJ2-5	TRBD1	once	TGCAGCGTTGAGGAGGGACAGGCTCAAGAGACCCAGTACTTC	CSVEEGQAQETQYF
TRBV7-9	TRBJ2-1	TRBD2	-	TGTGCCAGCAGTTCGGGGGGGCAACTCTACAATGAGCAGTTCTTC	CASSSGGQLYNEQFF
TRBV5-1	TRBJ2-3	TRBD2	-	TGCGCCAGCAGCTTGGCCAGGAGCGGGGGGTACCCCACAGATACGCAGTATTTT	CASSLARSGGYPTDTQYF
TRBV7-2	TRBJ1-3	TRBD1	-	TGTGCCAGCAGCTTTCCCAGGACAGGGATCTCTGGAAACACCATATATTTT	CASSFPRTGISGNTIYF
TRBV2	TRBJ2-5	TRBD2	-	TGTGCCAGCAGTGAAGCGCTTTTTCTAGCGGGAGAAGAGACCCAGTACTTC	CASSEALFLAGEETQYF
TRBV5-1	TRBJ1-3	-	-	TGCGCCAGCAGCCCGGCCCCGGGTTCTGGAAACACCATATATTTT	CASSPAPGSGNTIYF
TRBV6-5	TRBJ2-1	TRBD2	few	TGTGCCAGCAGTTACTGGGCTAGCGGGGGGGCAAATGAGCAGTTCTTC	CASSYWASGGANEQFF
TRBV9	TRBJ2-1	TRBD2	-	TGTGCCAGCAGCGTAGTTGCGGGGGGGCCACGTGAGCAGTTCTTC	CASSVVAGGPREQFF
TRBV5-4	TRBJ2-3	-	-	TGTGCCAGCAGCCTCCGGGACTTGGGCACAGATACGCAGTATTTT	CASSLRDLGTDTQYF
TRBV6-4	TRBJ1-2	TRBD1	-	TGTGCCAGCAGCCCTGGGACAGGGGTCCGGGGCTACACCTTC	CASSPGTGVRGYTF